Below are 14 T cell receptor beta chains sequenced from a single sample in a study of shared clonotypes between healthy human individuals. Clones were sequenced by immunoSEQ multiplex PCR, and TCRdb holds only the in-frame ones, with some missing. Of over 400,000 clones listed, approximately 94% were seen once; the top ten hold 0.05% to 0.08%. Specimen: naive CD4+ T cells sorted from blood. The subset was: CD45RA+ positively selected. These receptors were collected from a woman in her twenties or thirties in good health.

CDR3 protein: CASSQDPGAGLSYNEQFF. The CDR3, as DNA: TGCGCCAGCAGCCAAGATCCTGGAGCGGGATTATCCTACAATGAGCAGTTCTTC. The chain uses TRBV4-1 and TRBJ2-1; 7 bases are a match to TRBD2. The V and J ends lost 0 bases and 1 base, in that order; junction bases with no gene match: 9. Germline V CDR1 and CDR2: MGHRA, YSYEKL. The CDR3 spans 18 residues.

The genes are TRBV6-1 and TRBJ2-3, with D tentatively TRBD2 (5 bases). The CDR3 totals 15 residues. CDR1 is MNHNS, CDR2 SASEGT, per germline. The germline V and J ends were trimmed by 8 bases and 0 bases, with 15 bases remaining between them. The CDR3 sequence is CASGVTGTSTDTQYF. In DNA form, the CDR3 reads TGTGCCAGCGGAGTTACGGGAACTAGCACAGATACGCAGTATTTT.

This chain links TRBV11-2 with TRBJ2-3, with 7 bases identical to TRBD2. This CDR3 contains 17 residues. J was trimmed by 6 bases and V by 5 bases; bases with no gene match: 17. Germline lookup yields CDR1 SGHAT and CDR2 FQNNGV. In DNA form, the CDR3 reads TGTGCCAGCAGCCTTGGGTATTGGCGGGAGCGTACTGATACGCAGTATTTT. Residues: CASSLGYWRERTDTQYF.

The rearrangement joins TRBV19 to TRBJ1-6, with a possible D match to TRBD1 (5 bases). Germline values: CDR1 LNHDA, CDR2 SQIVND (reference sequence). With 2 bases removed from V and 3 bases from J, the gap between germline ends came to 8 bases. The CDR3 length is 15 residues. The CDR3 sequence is CASSIRDSYNSPLHF. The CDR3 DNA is TGTGCCAGTAGTATACGAGACAGCTATAATTCACCCCTCCACTTT.

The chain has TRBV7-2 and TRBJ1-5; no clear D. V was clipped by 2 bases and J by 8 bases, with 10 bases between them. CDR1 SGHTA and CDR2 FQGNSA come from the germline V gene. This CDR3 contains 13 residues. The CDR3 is CASSLSGLEPQHF. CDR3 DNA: TGTGCCAGCAGCTTATCGGGATTGGAGCCCCAGCATTTT.

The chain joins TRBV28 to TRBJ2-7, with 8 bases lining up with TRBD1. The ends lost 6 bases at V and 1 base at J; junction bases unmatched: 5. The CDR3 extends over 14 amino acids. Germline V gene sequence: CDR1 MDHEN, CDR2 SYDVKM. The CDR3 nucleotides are TGTGCCAGCAGACCGGGACAGGCGTCCTACGAGCAGTACTTC. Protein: CASRPGQASYEQYF.

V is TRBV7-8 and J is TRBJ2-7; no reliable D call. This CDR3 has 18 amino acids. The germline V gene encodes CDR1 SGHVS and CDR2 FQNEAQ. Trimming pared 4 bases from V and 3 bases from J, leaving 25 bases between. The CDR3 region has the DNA TGTGCCAGCAGCTCCCAGGTCAAACGGCTCACTTCTAACTACGAGCAGTACTTC. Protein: CASSSQVKRLTSNYEQYF. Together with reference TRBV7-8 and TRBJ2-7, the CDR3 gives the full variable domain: GAGVSQSPRYKVAKRGQDVALRCDPISGHVSLFWYQQALGQGPEFLTYFQNEAQLDKSGLPSDRFFAERPEGSVSTLKIQRTQQEDSAVYLCASSSQVKRLTSNYEQYFGPGTRLTVT.

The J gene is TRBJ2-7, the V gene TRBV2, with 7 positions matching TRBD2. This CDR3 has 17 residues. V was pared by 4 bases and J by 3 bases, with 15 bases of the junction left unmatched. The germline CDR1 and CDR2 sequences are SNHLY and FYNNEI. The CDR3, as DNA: TGTGCCAGCAGTGCTCGCCCAGACCGGGACTACCACTACGAGCAGTACTTC. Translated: CASSARPDRDYHYEQYF.

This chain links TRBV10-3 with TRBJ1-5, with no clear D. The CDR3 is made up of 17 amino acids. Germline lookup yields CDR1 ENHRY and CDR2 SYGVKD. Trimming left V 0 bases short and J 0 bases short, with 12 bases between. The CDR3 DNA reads TGTGCCATCAGTGAGTCCGGTGGCAGCAATAGCAATCAGCCCCAGCATTTT. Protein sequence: CAISESGGSNSNQPQHF.

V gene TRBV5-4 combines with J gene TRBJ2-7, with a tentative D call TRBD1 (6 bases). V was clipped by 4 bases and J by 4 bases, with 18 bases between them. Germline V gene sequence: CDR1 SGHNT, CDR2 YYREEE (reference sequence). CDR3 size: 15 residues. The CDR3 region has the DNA TGTGCCAGCAGCCCCACTACAGGGCCCCCTTACGAGCAGTACTTC. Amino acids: CASSPTTGPPYEQYF.

DNA of the CDR3: TGTGCCAGCAGCTTGCCCAGGGGGATCACCTACGAGCAGTACTTC. Translation: CASSLPRGITYEQYF. The V call is TRBV11-2, the J call TRBJ2-7, with 7 bases fitting TRBD1. V shed 3 bases, J shed 2 bases, and the junction held 7 bases outside the gene matches. Germline-derived CDR1 and CDR2 are SGHAT and FQNNGV. The CDR3 totals 15 residues. The whole variable domain, filled in from reference TRBV11-2 and TRBJ2-7, reads EAGVAQSPRYKIIEKRQSVAFWCNPISGHATLYWYQQILGQGPKLLIQFQNNGVVDDSQLPKDRFSAERLKGVDSTLKIQPAKLEDSAVYLCASSLPRGITYEQYFGPGTRLTVT.

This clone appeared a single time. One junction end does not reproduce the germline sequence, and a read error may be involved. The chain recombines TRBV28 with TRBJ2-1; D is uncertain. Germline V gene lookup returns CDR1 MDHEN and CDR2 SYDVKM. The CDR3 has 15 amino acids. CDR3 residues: CASGLDGSSYNEQFF. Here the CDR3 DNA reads TGTGCCAGCGGTTTGGACGGCAGCTCCTACAATGAGCAGTTCTTC. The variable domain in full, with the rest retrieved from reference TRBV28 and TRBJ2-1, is DVKVTQSSRYLVKRTGEKVFLECVQDMDHENMFWYRQDPGLGLRLIYFSYDVKMKEKGDIPEGYSVSREKKERFSLILESASTNQTSMYLCASGLDGSSYNEQFFGPGTRLTVL.

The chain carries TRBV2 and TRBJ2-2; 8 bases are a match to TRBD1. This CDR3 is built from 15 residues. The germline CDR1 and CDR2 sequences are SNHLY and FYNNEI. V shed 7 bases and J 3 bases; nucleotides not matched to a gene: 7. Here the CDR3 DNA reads TGTGCCAGCACCATGGCAGGGGGCGACACCGGGGAGCTGTTTTTT. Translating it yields CASTMAGGDTGELFF.

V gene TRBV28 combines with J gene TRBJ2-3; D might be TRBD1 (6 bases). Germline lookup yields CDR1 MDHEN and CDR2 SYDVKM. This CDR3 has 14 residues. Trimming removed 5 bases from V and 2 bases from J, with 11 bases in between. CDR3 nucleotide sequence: TGTGCCAGCAGTACGGGACATACCACAGATACGCAGTATTTT. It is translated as CASSTGHTTDTQYF.